The 2 T cell receptor beta chains reported below all come from one sample, sequenced in a study of blood T cells in healthy people across ages. It was with a sample-barcoded 5' primer and a J-beta primer mix that a second PCR of about 6 to 12 cycles was run. TCRdb used MiXCR to reprocess the 5' RACE reads, holding one entry per CDR3 protein. The sample records over a million distinct CDR3 sequences, approximately 42% being singletons. The sequenced material came from blood. The receptors originated from a woman in her late teens or twenties in good health.

The rearrangement uses TRBV5-6 and TRBJ2-1; 9 nucleotides align to TRBD2. CDR1 and CDR2 (germline): SGHDT, YYEEEE. This CDR3 has 14 residues. V trimming: 4 bases; J trimming: 8 bases; junction bases outside the gene matches: 7. CDR3 amino acids: CASSHGGGDDEQFF. The CDR3 DNA sequence: TGTGCCAGCAGCCATGGCGGGGGGGACGATGAGCAGTTCTTC.

This clonotype was found a few times. A much larger clone lies one base from this, so it may be a read error. The CDR3 here is CASSWGHETQYF. CDR3 nucleotide sequence: TGTGCCAGCAGTTGGGGGCACGAGACCCAGTACTTC. The chain employs TRBV6-1 and TRBJ2-5, with D possibly matching TRBD1 (6 bases). Trimming removed 5 bases from V and 5 bases from J, with 9 bases in between. This CDR3 contains 12 residues. Per germline, CDR1 MNHNS and CDR2 SASEGT.